Listed below are T cell receptor beta chains from one sample, sequenced in a study of cytomegalovirus exposure and HLA in healthy donors. The protocol was immunoSEQ multiplex PCR, while the TCRdb copy is restricted to in-frame clones and leaves out a portion. Of 65,000 to 85,000 clones in the sample, 80% to 90% were seen once. The source material was PBMCs. The receptor source for this set is a woman in her thirties in good health and CMV-seronegative. Both conserved end residues are part of each CDR3. Fields, in order: clone size, V gene, D gene, J gene, CDR3 DNA, CDR3 protein. D genes are given only for firm matches. A row's size may be missing; if present it is once, few, many or a size class.

clone_size: .
v_call: TRBV4-2
d_call: TRBD1
j_call: TRBJ2-7
cdr3_nt: TGTGCCAGCAGCAAGGGGGGAGGACAGGGTTTTTCCTACGAGCAGTACTTC
cdr3_aa: CASSKGGGQGFSYEQYF

clone_size: .
v_call: TRBV5-4
d_call: .
j_call: TRBJ2-7
cdr3_nt: TGTGCCAGCAGCTTGGACGGGGGGCACGAGCAGTACTTC
cdr3_aa: CASSLDGGHEQYF

clone_size: .
v_call: TRBV19
d_call: TRBD2
j_call: TRBJ2-1
cdr3_nt: TGTGCCAGTAGTCTGACTAGCGGGAGAAGCTCCTACAATGAGCAGTTCTTC
cdr3_aa: CASSLTSGRSSYNEQFF

clone_size: .
v_call: TRBV10-3
d_call: .
j_call: TRBJ1-1
cdr3_nt: TGTGCCATCAGGGGAGAAGAGAACACTGAAGCTTTCTTT
cdr3_aa: CAIRGEENTEAFF

clone_size: .
v_call: TRBV28
d_call: TRBD1
j_call: TRBJ2-6
cdr3_nt: TGTGCCAGCAGTCCGGACAGGGCTGGGGCCAACGTCCTGACTTTC
cdr3_aa: CASSPDRAGANVLTF

clone_size: .
v_call: TRBV29-1
d_call: TRBD1
j_call: TRBJ2-5
cdr3_nt: TGCAGCGTTGGCCTGACAGGGGGGCAAGAGACCCAGTACTTC
cdr3_aa: CSVGLTGGQETQYF

clone_size: few
v_call: TRBV2
d_call: TRBD1
j_call: TRBJ1-3
cdr3_nt: TGTGCCAGCAGCCAATTCTTACAGGGGGCGATTCGAAACACCATATATTTT
cdr3_aa: CASSQFLQGAIRNTIYF

clone_size: .
v_call: TRBV28
d_call: TRBD1
j_call: TRBJ2-1
cdr3_nt: TGTGCCAGCAGCTCCTCGGGACAGGGATCCTACAATGAGCAGTTCTTC
cdr3_aa: CASSSSGQGSYNEQFF

clone_size: .
v_call: TRBV19
d_call: .
j_call: TRBJ2-3
cdr3_nt: TGTGCCAGTAGTGGAGGGGGCGACGCAGATACGCAGTATTTT
cdr3_aa: CASSGGGDADTQYF

clone_size: .
v_call: TRBV29-1
d_call: TRBD1
j_call: TRBJ2-7
cdr3_nt: TGCAGCGTTGTGGGACAGGAGCAGTACTTC
cdr3_aa: CSVVGQEQYF

clone_size: .
v_call: TRBV10-2
d_call: .
j_call: TRBJ2-5
cdr3_nt: TGCGCCAGCAGTGAGGGTAGTGGAGGTTTTGGAGAGACCCAGTACTTC
cdr3_aa: CASSEGSGGFGETQYF

clone_size: .
v_call: TRBV29-1
d_call: TRBD1
j_call: TRBJ1-1
cdr3_nt: TGCAGCGTTGAAGGGACGGACAGGGTCGCTGAAGCTTTCTTT
cdr3_aa: CSVEGTDRVAEAFF

clone_size: .
v_call: TRBV4-2
d_call: TRBD2
j_call: TRBJ2-2
cdr3_nt: TGTGCCAGCAGCCCTAGCGGGAGGGCCGCCGGGGAGCTGTTTTTT
cdr3_aa: CASSPSGRAAGELFF

clone_size: .
v_call: TRBV28
d_call: .
j_call: TRBJ1-1
cdr3_nt: TGTGCCAGCAGTTCTTGGACAGCCATGAACACTGAAGCTTTCTTT
cdr3_aa: CASSSWTAMNTEAFF

clone_size: few
v_call: TRBV4-1
d_call: .
j_call: TRBJ2-7
cdr3_nt: TGCGCCAGCAGCCAAGAATCAGGCTACGAGCAGTACTTC
cdr3_aa: CASSQESGYEQYF

clone_size: medium-sized
v_call: TRBV5-1
d_call: TRBD2
j_call: TRBJ2-2
cdr3_nt: TGCGCCAGCAGCTTGGCCTTAAGGACTAGCGGTAACACCGGGGAGCTGTTTTTT
cdr3_aa: CASSLALRTSGNTGELFF

clone_size: .
v_call: TRBV28
d_call: .
j_call: TRBJ2-7
cdr3_nt: TGTGCCAGCATTGCCCATATGAGTACCTACGAGCAGTACTTC
cdr3_aa: CASIAHMSTYEQYF

clone_size: .
v_call: TRBV7-6
d_call: TRBD2
j_call: TRBJ2-1
cdr3_nt: TGTGCCAGCAGCTTCCTACTAGCTCCCGGGAGGGGGAATGAGCAGTTCTTC
cdr3_aa: CASSFLLAPGRGNEQFF

clone_size: .
v_call: TRBV7-2
d_call: .
j_call: TRBJ2-7
cdr3_nt: TGTGCCAGCAGCCCGGTTTTCGGGACAGGGACTAGCGAGCAGTACTTC
cdr3_aa: CASSPVFGTGTSEQYF

clone_size: .
v_call: TRBV5-4
d_call: TRBD2
j_call: TRBJ2-1
cdr3_nt: TGTGCCAGCAACAGGTGGCTAGCGGGCTACAATGAGCAGTTCTTC
cdr3_aa: CASNRWLAGYNEQFF

clone_size: once
v_call: TRBV7-2
d_call: .
j_call: TRBJ1-2
cdr3_nt: TGTGCCAGCAGCTTTTCTAAGTATGGCTACACCTTC
cdr3_aa: CASSFSKYGYTF

clone_size: .
v_call: TRBV7-9
d_call: TRBD1
j_call: TRBJ1-4
cdr3_nt: TGTGCCAGCAGCCCTATGGGACAGATTAATGAAAAACTGTTTTTT
cdr3_aa: CASSPMGQINEKLFF

clone_size: .
v_call: TRBV27
d_call: TRBD1
j_call: TRBJ1-5
cdr3_nt: TGTGCCAGCCGTGCAGGGGGCCGGAATCAGCCCCAGCATTTT
cdr3_aa: CASRAGGRNQPQHF

clone_size: .
v_call: TRBV29-1
d_call: .
j_call: TRBJ1-4
cdr3_nt: TGCAGCTCCACCTTCGGGAGGGATGAAAAACTGTTTTTT
cdr3_aa: CSSTFGRDEKLFF

clone_size: .
v_call: TRBV5-1
d_call: .
j_call: TRBJ1-1
cdr3_nt: TGCGCCAGCACCTACCTAACGGGGGGGAGGACTGAAGCTTTCTTT
cdr3_aa: CASTYLTGGRTEAFF

clone_size: .
v_call: TRBV28
d_call: TRBD1
j_call: TRBJ1-2
cdr3_nt: TGTGCCAGCAGTCAATCAGGGGGCTGGGATGGCTACACCTTC
cdr3_aa: CASSQSGGWDGYTF

clone_size: .
v_call: TRBV11-2
d_call: .
j_call: TRBJ2-3
cdr3_nt: TGTGCCAGCAGTCCCCTCGGGTCGGGCACAGATACGCAGTATTTT
cdr3_aa: CASSPLGSGTDTQYF

clone_size: .
v_call: TRBV5-6
d_call: TRBD2
j_call: TRBJ2-1
cdr3_nt: TGTGCCAGCAGCTTGGCTCTAGCGGAGAGCTCCTACAATAAGCAGTTCTTC
cdr3_aa: CASSLALAESSYNKQFF

clone_size: .
v_call: TRBV28
d_call: TRBD1
j_call: TRBJ2-1
cdr3_nt: TGTGCCAGCAGTTGGACAGGGAGAATGATTGAGCAGTTCTTC
cdr3_aa: CASSWTGRMIEQFF

clone_size: .
v_call: TRBV29-1
d_call: .
j_call: TRBJ2-1
cdr3_nt: TGCAGCGTTGTAGCAAAGGAGCAGTTCTTC
cdr3_aa: CSVVAKEQFF

clone_size: .
v_call: TRBV28
d_call: TRBD1
j_call: TRBJ1-1
cdr3_nt: TGTGCCAGCAGCCCAGGGGGCCTGAACACTGAAGCTTTCTTT
cdr3_aa: CASSPGGLNTEAFF

clone_size: .
v_call: TRBV13
d_call: TRBD1
j_call: TRBJ2-7
cdr3_nt: TGTGCCAGCAGCGGTCCCGGGACAGGCGACACCTACGAGCAGTACTTC
cdr3_aa: CASSGPGTGDTYEQYF

clone_size: .
v_call: TRBV6-1
d_call: .
j_call: TRBJ1-2
cdr3_nt: TGTGCCAGCAGCGGGGTATCCTGGGGCTACACCTTC
cdr3_aa: CASSGVSWGYTF

clone_size: once
v_call: TRBV29-1
d_call: .
j_call: TRBJ1-2
cdr3_nt: TGCAGCGTTGGCGACAATAACTATGGCTACACCTTC
cdr3_aa: CSVGDNNYGYTF

clone_size: .
v_call: TRBV7-9
d_call: .
j_call: TRBJ1-4
cdr3_nt: TGTGCCAGCAGCTTAGGGCAGGGTGGAAAACTGTTTTTT
cdr3_aa: CASSLGQGGKLFF

clone_size: .
v_call: TRBV5-1
d_call: .
j_call: TRBJ2-5
cdr3_nt: TGCGCCAGCATTCCTTCGGGGTCTCTCAAGACCCAGTACTTC
cdr3_aa: CASIPSGSLKTQYF

clone_size: once
v_call: TRBV2
d_call: TRBD1
j_call: TRBJ2-2
cdr3_nt: TGTGCCAGCAGGGGACAGGGGTCCACCGGGGAGCTGTTTTTT
cdr3_aa: CASRGQGSTGELFF

clone_size: once
v_call: TRBV19
d_call: TRBD1
j_call: TRBJ2-3
cdr3_nt: TGTGCCAGTAGGGCAAGGACAGGGGTCCCTAGCACAGATACGCAGTATTTT
cdr3_aa: CASRARTGVPSTDTQYF

clone_size: .
v_call: TRBV15
d_call: TRBD2
j_call: TRBJ2-1
cdr3_nt: TGTGCCACCAGCAGAGAGCCGATTCTAGCGGGTTACAATGAGCAGTTCTTC
cdr3_aa: CATSREPILAGYNEQFF

clone_size: .
v_call: TRBV6-9
d_call: .
j_call: TRBJ1-4
cdr3_nt: TGTGCCAGCAGTGAGAGCGCAACTAATGAAAAACTGTTTTTT
cdr3_aa: CASSESATNEKLFF

clone_size: .
v_call: TRBV7-9
d_call: TRBD2
j_call: TRBJ2-7
cdr3_nt: TGTTCCAGCAGCACAGGGACTAGCGGGAGGTCCTACGAGCAGTACTTC
cdr3_aa: CSSSTGTSGRSYEQYF

clone_size: .
v_call: TRBV6-4
d_call: .
j_call: TRBJ1-1
cdr3_nt: TGTGCCAGCAGTACGGGAACGGGATCTAGAACTGAAGCTTTCTTT
cdr3_aa: CASSTGTGSRTEAFF

clone_size: .
v_call: TRBV7-2
d_call: TRBD2
j_call: TRBJ2-3
cdr3_nt: TGTGCCAGCAGCTCGACTAGCGCCACAGATACGCAGTATTTT
cdr3_aa: CASSSTSATDTQYF

clone_size: .
v_call: TRBV19
d_call: .
j_call: TRBJ1-1
cdr3_nt: TGTGCCAGTAGTATGAGGGAAGGTACTGAAGCTTTCTTT
cdr3_aa: CASSMREGTEAFF

clone_size: once
v_call: TRBV4-1
d_call: .
j_call: TRBJ2-7
cdr3_nt: TGCGCCAGCAGCCAAGATAGCCGGTTTAGCTCCTACGAGCAGTACTTC
cdr3_aa: CASSQDSRFSSYEQYF